The 32 T cell receptor beta chains below come from one sample, sequenced in a study of cytomegalovirus exposure and HLA in healthy donors. The study ran its PCR with 60 Vbeta and 13 Jbeta primers. Data came from immunoSEQ multiplex PCR; TCRdb stores just in-frame clones and leaves some out. The data contain about 120,000 clones, roughly three quarters of them singletons. The sequencing sample was made of PBMCs. The receptors were gathered from a woman aged 40-49 years in good health and CMV-seropositive.

The V call is TRBV6-5, the J call TRBJ2-1, with D tentatively TRBD2 (6 bases). The germline V gene encodes CDR1 MNHEY and CDR2 SVGAGI. The CDR3 extends over 15 amino acids. Trimming removed 2 bases at V and 7 bases at J, with 15 bases between. CDR3 sequence (DNA): TGTGCCAGCAGTTACGAGGTGCGGGGATGGAATGAGCAGTTCTTC. Translated, it gives CASSYEVRGWNEQFF.

The chain combines TRBV7-9 with TRBJ1-1; no firm D call. The germline V gene encodes CDR1 SEHNR and CDR2 FQNEAQ (reference sequence). V dropped 5 bases and J dropped 10 bases, with 14 bases sitting between them. The CDR3 has 12 residues. CDR3 loop: CASSPRGLGAFF. CDR3 in DNA: TGTGCCAGCAGCCCCAGAGGGTTAGGAGCTTTCTTT.

The V gene is TRBV5-1, the J gene TRBJ1-1, with a tentative D call TRBD1 (6 bases). This CDR3 has 14 amino acids. Trimming cost V 2 bases and J 1 base, with 9 bases left between them. Germline CDR1 SGHRS, CDR2 YFSETQ. CDR3 amino acids: CASSLGTSNTEAFF. The CDR3 nucleotides are TGCGCCAGCAGCTTAGGGACATCGAACACTGAAGCTTTCTTT.

The chain is built from TRBV20-1 and TRBJ2-7; tentatively, D is TRBD1 (5 bases). Germline V CDR1 and CDR2: DFQATT, SNEGSKA (reference sequence). Between the trimmed V and J ends, which lost 5 bases and 4 bases, there was a span of 9 bases. CDR3 length: 11 amino acids. In DNA, the CDR3 is TGCAGTGCTTACAGGAATTACGAGCAGTACTTC. This encodes CSAYRNYEQYF.

The chain combines TRBV6-6 with TRBJ2-6; perhaps TRBD1 as D (6 bases). Looked up from germline, CDR1 is MNHNY and CDR2 is SVGAGI (reference sequence). V lost 0 bases and J 0 bases, leaving 6 bases between the germline ends. There are 16 residues in the CDR3. CDR3 sequence reads: CASSYSGGSGANVLTF. The CDR3 coding sequence is TGTGCCAGCAGTTACTCAGGGGGCTCTGGGGCCAACGTCCTGACTTTC.

V and J are TRBV6-1 and TRBJ2-3, with TRBD1 matching 7 bases. CDR1 and CDR2 from the germline V gene are MNHNS and SASEGT. The V gene end was trimmed by 6 bases and the J gene end by 4 bases; junction bases not matched to a gene: 7. The CDR3 is 14 amino acids. CDR3 DNA sequence: TGTGCCAGCAGGAGATTACAGGGGTCAGATACGCAGTATTTT. This translates into CASRRLQGSDTQYF.

The rearrangement links TRBV29-1 to TRBJ1-2; D call uncertain. This CDR3 is 10 amino acids long. The germline V and J ends were trimmed by 5 bases and 3 bases, with 4 bases remaining between them. Germline V gene data show CDR1 as SQVTM and CDR2 as ANQGSEA. CDR3 in amino acids: CSVSYYGYTF. In DNA form, the CDR3 reads TGCAGCGTTTCTTACTATGGCTACACCTTC.

This chain uses TRBV10-1 with TRBJ2-1, with a tentative D call TRBD1 (5 bases). Germline CDR1 WNHNN, CDR2 SYGVQD (reference sequence). The CDR3 spans 15 residues. V dropped 0 bases and J dropped 2 bases, with 8 bases sitting between them. DNA of the CDR3: TGCGCCAGCAGTGAGTCACAGGTACCCTACAATGAGCAGTTCTTC. Residues: CASSESQVPYNEQFF.

V is TRBV7-2 and J is TRBJ2-7; 9 nucleotides line up with TRBD1. The CDR3 spans 16 residues. V lost 5 bases to trimming and J lost 3 bases; unmatched junction nucleotides: 11. Germline V gene data show CDR1 as SGHTA and CDR2 as FQGNSA. The CDR3 loop is CASSPLTGTGNYEQYF. The CDR3 region has the DNA TGTGCCAGCAGCCCATTGACCGGGACAGGGAACTACGAGCAGTACTTC.

The V call is TRBV7-3, the J call TRBJ2-1; D is perhaps TRBD1 (6 bases). Trimming shortened V by 1 base and J by 3 bases, and 13 bases separated the two germline ends. This CDR3 comprises 16 residues. Germline CDR1 SGHTA, CDR2 FQGTGA. This chain's CDR3 is CASSLNSVRGYNEQFF. CDR3 bases: TGTGCCAGCAGCTTAAACAGTGTCAGGGGCTACAATGAGCAGTTCTTC.

V gene TRBV6-5 combines with J gene TRBJ2-3; D is undetermined. This CDR3 contains 13 residues. Looked up from germline, CDR1 is MNHEY and CDR2 is SVGAGI. V gave up 6 bases and J gave up 0 bases, with 7 bases separating them. DNA of the CDR3: TGTGCCAGCAGGGTAACAAGCACAGATACGCAGTATTTT. Protein sequence: CASRVTSTDTQYF.

V gene TRBV6-1 combines with J gene TRBJ2-7; D gene uncertain. Looked up from germline, CDR1 is MNHNS and CDR2 is SASEGT. V was trimmed by 7 bases and J by 2 bases, leaving 12 bases between them. The CDR3 runs 13 residues. The CDR3 sequence: CASIADTTYEQYF. CDR3 DNA sequence: TGTGCCAGCATTGCGGATACTACCTACGAGCAGTACTTC.

V is TRBV1 and J is TRBJ2-7; TRBD2 is the table's D call and was not checked against the DNA. TRBV1 has pseudogene status. This CDR3 has 21 residues. CDR3 region: CTSSQDRPGLAVRTLRYEQYF. As DNA, the CDR3 is TGCACCAGCAGCCAAGATCGGCCGGGACTAGCGGTCCGTACTCTGAGATACGAGCAGTACTTC.

This clone was detected once. The chain has TRBV6-1 and TRBJ1-5; 10 positions agree with TRBD1. The CDR3 runs 19 residues. With 1 base clipped from V and 6 bases from J, the junction kept 15 bases outside the gene matches. Germline V gene sequence: CDR1 MNHNS, CDR2 SASEGT. The CDR3 DNA follows: TGTGCCAGCAGTGAAGAGGGACAGGGGACCCAAGGGACCTTTCAGCCCCAGCATTTT. Its protein product is CASSEEGQGTQGTFQPQHF.

This clone occurred a few times. V is TRBV5-4 and J is TRBJ1-3; 7 bases are a match to TRBD1. The J segment lost 2 bases and the V segment lost 0 bases, leaving 5 bases of the junction unmatched. CDR3 size: 16 residues. Germline V gene lookup returns CDR1 SGHNT and CDR2 YYREEE (reference sequence). The CDR3 spells CASSLARGAAGNTIYF. The CDR3 DNA follows: TGTGCCAGCAGCTTGGCCAGGGGGGCAGCTGGAAACACCATATATTTT.

This clone has more than one count but fewer than ten. The chain employs TRBV4-2 and TRBJ2-3; TRBD2 is a possible D gene (6 bases). This CDR3 has 17 residues. Germline-derived CDR1 and CDR2 are LGHNA and YNFKEQ. V lost 0 bases and J lost 0, with 13 bases in between. CDR3 protein: CASSQDPAGLSTDTQYF. Here the CDR3 DNA reads TGTGCCAGCAGCCAAGATCCAGCGGGCCTCAGCACAGATACGCAGTATTTT.

The gene calls are TRBV7-9 and TRBJ2-7, with 8 bases matching TRBD1. V lost 2 bases, J lost 3 bases, and 9 bases stayed unmatched. Germline CDR1 is SEHNR and CDR2 is FQNEAQ (reference sequence). The CDR3 is 16 residues long. The CDR3 sequence is CASSLIGGQDFYEQYF. In DNA, the CDR3 is TGTGCCAGCAGCTTAATTGGGGGACAGGACTTCTACGAGCAGTACTTC. Based on the CDR3 plus reference TRBV7-9 and TRBJ2-7, the full variable domain is DTGVSQNPRHKITKRGQNVTFRCDPISEHNRLYWYRQTLGQGPEFLTYFQNEAQLEKSRLLSDRFSAERPKGSFSTLEIQRTEQGDSAMYLCASSLIGGQDFYEQYFGPGTRLTVT.

The chain is built from TRBV7-3 and TRBJ1-6, with 9 bases matching TRBD1. The trim removed 2 bases at V and 9 bases at J, leaving 5 bases unmatched. Germline loops: CDR1 SGHTA, CDR2 FQGTGA. This CDR3 is 15 amino acids long. CDR3 in amino acids: CASSLRGQGTSPLHF. For the CDR3, the DNA is TGTGCCAGCAGCTTACGGGGACAGGGAACTTCACCCCTCCACTTT. The entire variable domain, with the rest obtained from reference TRBV7-3 and TRBJ1-6, is as follows: GAGVSQTPSNKVTEKGKYVELRCDPISGHTALYWYRQSLGQGPEFLIYFQGTGAADDSGLPNDRFFAVRPEGSVSTLKIQRTERGDSAVYLCASSLRGQGTSPLHFGNGTRLTVT.

Note on this clone: Germline and junction disagree at one end, which may indicate a read error. J is TRBJ1-1 and V is TRBV5-6; D remains unclear. The CDR3 runs 14 residues. In germline, CDR1 is SGHDT, CDR2 YYEEEE. CDR3 amino acids: CASSLGRMNTEASF. The DNA of the CDR3 is TGTGCCAGCAGCTTGGGGAGAATGAACACTGAAGCTTCCTTT.

The chain employs TRBV6-6 and TRBJ1-6, with 8 bases fitting TRBD1. CDR3 length: 15 residues. V lost 4 bases to trimming and J lost 10 bases; unmatched junction nucleotides: 9. Germline V gene data show CDR1 as MNHNY and CDR2 as SVGAGI (reference sequence). The CDR3 nucleotides are TGTGCCAGCAGTTCGCTGGGACAGGAGAGCTCACCCCTCCACTTT. This codes for CASSSLGQESSPLHF.

V usage is TRBV27 and J usage is TRBJ2-2; 9 positions agree with TRBD1. J lost 5 bases, V lost 6 bases, and 16 bases had no gene match. The germline gives CDR1 MNHEY, CDR2 SMNVEV (reference sequence). The CDR3 length is 18 residues. In nucleotides, the CDR3 is TGTGCCAGCAGATCTACAGGGGGCCGCCCCCGGGGTACCGGGGAGCTGTTTTTT. Amino acid sequence: CASRSTGGRPRGTGELFF.

Note on this clone: One end of the junction is discordant with germline, which a read error may explain. This chain uses TRBV6-5 with TRBJ1-1, with D hard to call. Germline V lookup: CDR1 MNHEY, CDR2 SVGAGI. The CDR3 loop spans 14 amino acids. Here the CDR3 DNA reads TGTGCCAGCAGTTACTCGATAGCCCGTCCCACCCATTGGTTT. Translated: CASSYSIARPTHWF.

The rearrangement links TRBV6-5 to TRBJ2-7; the match to TRBD1 covers 7 bases. V was clipped by 6 bases and J by 3 bases; unmatched bases: 5. The CDR3 runs 13 residues. The germline CDR1 and CDR2 sequences are MNHEY and SVGAGI. DNA for the CDR3: TGTGCCAGCAGGTCGACAGGGCACTACGAGCAGTACTTC. Encoded protein: CASRSTGHYEQYF.

CDR3: CASSLGDTAPEAFF. The CDR3 DNA reads TGCGCCAGCAGCCTCGGGGACACGGCACCTGAAGCTTTCTTT. The gene calls are TRBV5-1 and TRBJ1-1; a weak D match, TRBD1 (6 bases). CDR3 size: 14 residues. The V gene lost 4 bases and the J gene lost 6 bases, with 16 bases spanning the gap. CDR1 is SGHRS and CDR2 is YFSETQ in the germline V gene.

The chain carries TRBV5-1 and TRBJ1-5; D is uncertain. The V end lost 1 base, the J end lost 2 bases, and 7 bases lay between the germline ends. The CDR3 runs to 14 residues. The germline gives CDR1 SGHRS, CDR2 YFSETQ. The CDR3 is CASSLTAGNQPQHF. The CDR3 coding sequence is TGCGCCAGCAGCTTGACAGCGGGCAATCAGCCCCAGCATTTT.

The genes are TRBV5-4 and TRBJ2-3; the match to TRBD2 covers 9 bases. The CDR3 has 17 amino acids. Looked up from germline, CDR1 is SGHNT and CDR2 is YYREEE (reference sequence). Losses at the gene ends were 5 bases for V and 3 bases for J; bases not matched to a gene: 13. CDR3 residues: CASSFYLAGLPTDTQYF. The CDR3 DNA is TGTGCCAGCAGTTTCTATCTAGCGGGACTACCTACAGATACGCAGTATTTT.

The CDR3 DNA sequence: TGTGCCAGCAGTGGGGGCCGGACACCTCGCACTGAAGCTTTCTTT. It specifies CASSGGRTPRTEAFF. The chain uses TRBV2 and TRBJ1-1, with a weak D call TRBD1 (5 bases). CDR3 size: 15 residues. The ends were cut back, 4 bases at V and 4 bases at J, with 16 bases in the middle. Germline V CDR1 and CDR2: SNHLY, FYNNEI.

The CDR3 nucleotides read TGTGCCAGCAGGCTAACAGGGGTGGGAGAGACCCAGTACTTC. This encodes CASRLTGVGETQYF. The chain combines TRBV5-6 with TRBJ2-5; TRBD1 matches 7 bases. The CDR3 spans 14 residues. The ends lost 5 bases at V and 4 bases at J; junction bases unmatched: 8. CDR1 and CDR2 (germline): SGHDT, YYEEEE.

The chain carries TRBV2 and TRBJ1-4; TRBD1 is a possible D gene (5 bases). Germline loops: CDR1 SNHLY, CDR2 FYNNEI. This CDR3 comprises 15 residues. Trimming pared 7 bases from V and 3 bases from J, leaving 15 bases between. The CDR3 loop is CASNPGGRPNEKLFF. CDR3 bases: TGTGCCAGCAACCCGGGGGGACGTCCTAATGAAAAACTGTTTTTT.

V usage is TRBV6-5 and J usage is TRBJ2-2, with 7 bases identical to TRBD1. After removal of 2 bases from V and 4 bases from J, the junction contained 4 bases not matched to a gene. The germline CDR1 and CDR2 sequences are MNHEY and SVGAGI. The CDR3 runs to 15 residues. CDR3 residues: CASSYDGTATGELFF. The DNA of the CDR3 is TGTGCCAGCAGTTACGATGGGACAGCCACCGGGGAGCTGTTTTTT.

The chain couples TRBV6-5 to TRBJ2-3; D is perhaps TRBD2 (6 bases). V was clipped by 6 bases and J by 2 bases, with 12 bases between them. Germline V gives CDR1 MNHEY, CDR2 SVGAGI. The CDR3 runs to 14 residues. CDR3 nucleotides: TGTGCCAGCAGGGAGGGACTTTCCACAGATACGCAGTATTTT. It specifies CASREGLSTDTQYF.

This clone was seen only a few times. The chain uses TRBV14 and TRBJ2-7; the D gene is possibly TRBD1 (5 bases). CDR3 length: 18 residues. The V gene lost 0 bases and the J gene lost 4 bases, with 22 bases spanning the gap. CDR1 and CDR2 from the germline V gene are SGHDN and FVKESK. CDR3 DNA sequence: TGTGCCAGCAGCCAAGAAAGAATCTCCCTGGGGCTATGGTACGAGCAGTACTTC. It is translated as CASSQERISLGLWYEQYF.